The 9 T cell receptor beta chains given below trace back to one sample, sequenced in a study of blood T cell repertoires in COVID-19 (dated by TCRdb to about 2020). Receptor amplification or capture employed the immunoSEQ multiplex PCR assay. TCRdb retrieved this table from immuneACCESS and kept in-frame rearrangements only. Not all clones are present; in checked studies, unresolved V genes account for under half, and no reason is known for the remainder. In all, the sample holds 390,000 or so clones, and 75% to 90% of those were seen once. The ten largest account for 1.4% of the sample. Sequencing was performed on peripheral blood. The receptors originated from a woman in her twenties or thirties with active or convalescent COVID-19.

The chain carries TRBV28 and TRBJ2-5; D may be TRBD1 (7 bases). The V and J ends lost 6 bases and 9 bases respectively, with 20 bases between them. CDR1 and CDR2 (germline): MDHEN, SYDVKM. The CDR3 extends over 14 amino acids. The CDR3 DNA reads as TGTGCCAGCAGACTTACTAGCCCCACAGGGGCCCAGTACTTC. Translating gives CASRLTSPTGAQYF.

V and J are TRBV27 and TRBJ1-2; maybe TRBD1 (6 bases). Trimming left V 4 bases short and J 3 bases short, with 15 bases between. This CDR3 comprises 15 residues. Germline V lookup: CDR1 MNHEY, CDR2 SMNVEV (reference sequence). CDR3 coding DNA: TGTGCCAGCAGTTCGGTACAGGGACGATACTATGGCTACACCTTC. It translates to CASSSVQGRYYGYTF.

V usage is TRBV6-5 and J usage is TRBJ2-3, with D possibly matching TRBD2 (5 bases). There are 13 residues in the CDR3. V gave up 7 bases and J gave up 4 bases, with 12 bases separating them. Germline V lookup: CDR1 MNHEY, CDR2 SVGAGI. Here the CDR3 DNA reads TGTGCCAGCAACGGAGGTCGGGCAGATACGCAGTATTTT. Amino acids: CASNGGRADTQYF.

V usage is TRBV6-5 and J usage is TRBJ1-2, with D unresolved. Germline values: CDR1 MNHEY, CDR2 SVGAGI. V was cut by 4 bases and J by 8 bases, with 17 bases left in between. The CDR3 is 14 residues long. For the CDR3, the DNA is TGTGCCAGCAGTTCGCTTGGACCGGGGATGGGCTACACCTTC. Protein product: CASSSLGPGMGYTF.

The chain carries TRBV6-5 and TRBJ1-5; 7 positions match TRBD1. The V gene end was trimmed by 8 bases and the J gene end by 4 bases; junction bases not matched to a gene: 11. The CDR3 is 15 residues long. Germline V CDR1 and CDR2: MNHEY, SVGAGI. DNA for the CDR3: TGTGCCAGCCAGGAGGGGGCCGGTTGGAATCAGCCCCAGCATTTT. As protein: CASQEGAGWNQPQHF.

J is TRBJ1-5 and V is TRBV7-9; tentatively, D is TRBD1 (6 bases). Germline assignment: CDR1 SEHNR and CDR2 FQNEAQ (reference sequence). Trimming removed 5 bases at V and 4 bases at J, with 9 bases between. This CDR3 is built from 13 residues. In nucleotides, the CDR3 is TGTGCCAGCAGCACCGACAGGAATCAGCCCCAGCATTTT. Protein product: CASSTDRNQPQHF.

The genes are TRBV5-1 and TRBJ2-2, with TRBD1 matching over 9 bases. The CDR3 extends over 15 amino acids. Trimming cost V 5 bases and J 4 bases; bases outside gene matches: 6. Germline V gene lookup returns CDR1 SGHRS and CDR2 YFSETQ. The CDR3 here is CASRPGTGTTGELFF. The CDR3 coding sequence is TGCGCCAGCAGACCCGGGACAGGGACCACCGGGGAGCTGTTTTTT.

The chain links TRBV28 to TRBJ2-3; TRBD1 matches 9 bases. The CDR3 extends over 14 amino acids. V dropped 8 bases and J dropped 1; count of bases not matched to a gene: 4. Germline V gene data show CDR1 as MDHEN and CDR2 as SYDVKM. The CDR3 nucleotides are TGTGCCAGCCTGGACAGGGGCGGCACAGATACGCAGTATTTT. Its protein is CASLDRGGTDTQYF.

The V and J genes are TRBV5-1 and TRBJ2-2; 9 nucleotides agree with TRBD2. Per the germline V gene, CDR1 is SGHRS and CDR2 is YFSETQ. There are 19 residues in the CDR3. V shed 1 base, J shed 1 base, and the junction held 11 bases outside the gene matches. CDR3 sequence reads: CASSLLGSGSGLNTGELFF. The CDR3 nucleotides are TGCGCCAGCAGCTTGCTAGGTAGCGGGAGCGGTTTGAACACCGGGGAGCTGTTTTTT.